This TCR beta chain comes out of a study of naive and memory T cell subsets. Two oligonucleotides, mixed equimolar, formed the beta constant-region primer covering TRBC1 and TRBC2. Nested alpha and beta constant-region primers with the SP2 primer drove four PCR rounds on ligated cDNA. TCRdb reanalysed the UMI-ligation and nested PCR reads using MiXCR and keeps one entry per CDR3 protein. The profile shows around 130,000 distinct CDR3 sequences, approximately 37% of them singletons. This clonotype was picked up a small number of times. Germline loops: CDR1 KGHSH, CDR2 LQKENI. The CDR3 is made up of 16 amino acids. V shed 3 bases and J 4 bases; nucleotides not matched to a gene: 5. CD4 T cells were positively selected, then CD8 T cells from the CD4-negative fraction.

The chain joins TRBV18 to TRBJ2-6, with 8 bases that match TRBD2. The sequenced sample consisted of central memory CD4+ T cells from blood. This receptor was identified in a human donor in good health. CDR3 sequence: CASSPRGGLGANVLTF. The CDR3 nucleotides read TGTGCCAGCTCACCCCGGGGGGGTCTCGGGGCCAACGTCCTGACTTTC.